This T cell receptor beta chain derives from a study of cytomegalovirus exposure and HLA in healthy donors. Losses at the gene ends were 3 bases for V and 6 bases for J; bases not matched to a gene: 11. Germline CDR1 reads SNHLY; CDR2 reads FYNNEI. The CDR3 is 18 amino acids. Primers included in the PCR were 60 Vbeta and 13 Jbeta primers. Sequencing used immunoSEQ multiplex PCR; TCRdb keeps in-frame clones, though not all of them. The sample yields approximately 200,000 clones, approximately 83% seen once. This clonotype was sampled from a boy younger than 10 in good health and CMV-seronegative. Sample: PBMCs. The V and J genes are TRBV2 and TRBJ2-2; 12 nucleotides line up with TRBD2. The CDR3 region has the DNA TGTGCCAGCAGTGAGCTTTTTACTAGCGGGGGGTCATCCGGGGAGCTGTTTTTT. Translation gives CASSELFTSGGSSGELFF.